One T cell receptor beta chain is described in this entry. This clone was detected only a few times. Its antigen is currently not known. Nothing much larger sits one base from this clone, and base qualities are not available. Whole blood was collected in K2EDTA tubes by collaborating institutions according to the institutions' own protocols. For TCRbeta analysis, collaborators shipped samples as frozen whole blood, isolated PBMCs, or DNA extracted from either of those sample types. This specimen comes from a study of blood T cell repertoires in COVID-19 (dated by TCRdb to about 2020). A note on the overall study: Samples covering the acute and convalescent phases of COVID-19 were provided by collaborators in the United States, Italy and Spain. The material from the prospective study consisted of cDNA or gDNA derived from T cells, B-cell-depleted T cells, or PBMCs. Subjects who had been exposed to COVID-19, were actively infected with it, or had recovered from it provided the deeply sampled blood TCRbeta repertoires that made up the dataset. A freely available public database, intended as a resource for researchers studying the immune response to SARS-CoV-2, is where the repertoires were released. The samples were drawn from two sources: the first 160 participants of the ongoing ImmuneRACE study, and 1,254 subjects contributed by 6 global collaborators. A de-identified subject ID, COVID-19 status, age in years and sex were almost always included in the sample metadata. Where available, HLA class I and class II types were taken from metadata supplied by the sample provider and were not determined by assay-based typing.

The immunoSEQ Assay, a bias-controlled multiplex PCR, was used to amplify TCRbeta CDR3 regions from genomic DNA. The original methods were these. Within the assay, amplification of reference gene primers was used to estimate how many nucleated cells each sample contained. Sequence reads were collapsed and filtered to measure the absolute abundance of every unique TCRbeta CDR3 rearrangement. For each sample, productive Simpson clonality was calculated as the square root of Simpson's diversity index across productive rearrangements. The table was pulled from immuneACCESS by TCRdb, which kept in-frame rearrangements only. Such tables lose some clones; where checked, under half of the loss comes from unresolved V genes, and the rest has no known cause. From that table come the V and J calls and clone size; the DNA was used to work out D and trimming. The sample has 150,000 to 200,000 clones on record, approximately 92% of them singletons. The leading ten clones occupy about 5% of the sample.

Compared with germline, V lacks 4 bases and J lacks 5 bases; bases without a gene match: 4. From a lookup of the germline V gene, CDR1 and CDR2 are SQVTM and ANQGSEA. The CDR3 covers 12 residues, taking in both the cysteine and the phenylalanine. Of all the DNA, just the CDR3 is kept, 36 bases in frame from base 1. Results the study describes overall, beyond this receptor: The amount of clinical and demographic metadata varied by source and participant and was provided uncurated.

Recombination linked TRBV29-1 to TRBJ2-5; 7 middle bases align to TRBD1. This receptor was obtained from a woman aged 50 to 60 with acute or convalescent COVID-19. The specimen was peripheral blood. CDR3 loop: CSVVTGMETQYF. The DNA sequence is TGCAGCGTTGTGACAGGGATGGAGACCCAGTACTTC.